This record looks at one T cell receptor beta chain sequence and its context. Its target is unknown. This CDR3 region has 13 residues. Deletions cut 8 bases from V and 4 bases from J, with 14 bases between. Germline V gene sequence: CDR1 LNHDA, CDR2 SQIVND (reference sequence). The record originates from a study of beta chain features in type 1 diabetes. Findings and limits, study-wide: There were fewer insertions and more deletions at the VDJ junctions of type 1 diabetes patients.

The investigators reverse transcribed all of the isolated RNA, so they sequenced expressed TCRB transcripts. Assay used: immunoSEQ multiplex PCR; TCRdb lists only in-frame clones, some missing. The sample gives around 250,000 clones, 68% of which show up once; about 0.05% is in the top ten. V gene TRBV19 combines with J gene TRBJ1-2, with D perhaps matching TRBD1 (5 bases). This sequence originates from a man in his thirties or forties in good health. The sequenced material came from naive CD4+ T cells from blood. As DNA, the CDR3 is TGTGCCAGTGGCACCAGGGATCGCTATGGCTACACCTTC. Its translation: CASGTRDRYGYTF. Looking up the rest from reference TRBV19 and TRBJ1-2 gives the full variable domain: DGGITQSPKYLFRKEGQNVTLSCEQNLNHDAMYWYRQDPGQGLRLIYYSQIVNDFQKGDIAEGYSVSREKKESFPLTVTSAQKNPTAFYLCASGTRDRYGYTFGSGTRLTVV.